This paragraph covers one T cell receptor (beta chain) sequence. Its specificity is not known. Given a much more abundant clone one base away, this may be a read error. Other DNA sequences in this specimen translate into the identical CDR3. The CDR3 is 11 residues long. Germline CDR1 reads MGHDK; CDR2 reads SYGVNS. The V and J ends lost 4 bases and 2 bases respectively, with 0 bases between them. Expressed TCRB transcripts got sequenced, as all isolated RNA was reverse transcribed. Deep immunoSEQ sequencing covered naive, central memory and regulatory T cell samples. Repertoires were generated with immunoSEQ multiplex PCR, while TCRdb's copy carries only in-frame clones and drops some. The sample includes about 450,000 clones, over 10% of them seen just once. This specimen comes from a study of beta chain features in type 1 diabetes. Findings and caveats of the study: Within patients, naive, central memory and Treg TCRB repertoires seemed more similar than within healthy donors. Type 1 diabetes patients showed fewer insertions and more deletions at VDJ junctions.

V is TRBV25-1 and J is TRBJ2-1; D not certain. The sequenced sample consisted of naive CD4+ T cells from blood. This receptor was taken from a woman in her late teens or twenties in good health. The CDR3 region is CASSAYNEQFF. The CDR3 DNA sequence: TGTGCCAGCAGTGCCTACAATGAGCAGTTCTTC.